This paragraph reports one TCR beta chain. The CDR3 covers 14 residues. V lost 1 base and J 2 bases, leaving 7 bases between the germline ends. Germline CDR1 is SGHRS and CDR2 is YFSETQ. TCRdb's table, derived via immunoSEQ multiplex PCR, lists solely in-frame clones and lacks some. The sample has some 200,000 clones; roughly nine tenths are singletons. This record belongs to a study of blood T cell repertoires in COVID-19. Study background: T cells, B-cell-depleted T cells, or PBMCs supplied cDNA or gDNA.

V usage is TRBV5-1 and J usage is TRBJ2-1; maybe TRBD1 (5 bases). The sequence was collected from a woman aged 50 to 60 in a cohort exposed to, infected with or recovered from COVID-19 (not recorded which). Material for sequencing was PBMCs or T cells enriched from blood (not recorded which). The CDR3 coding sequence is TGCGCCAGCAGCTTGCAGGGTCCCTACAATGAGCAGTTCTTC. This gives the protein CASSLQGPYNEQFF.